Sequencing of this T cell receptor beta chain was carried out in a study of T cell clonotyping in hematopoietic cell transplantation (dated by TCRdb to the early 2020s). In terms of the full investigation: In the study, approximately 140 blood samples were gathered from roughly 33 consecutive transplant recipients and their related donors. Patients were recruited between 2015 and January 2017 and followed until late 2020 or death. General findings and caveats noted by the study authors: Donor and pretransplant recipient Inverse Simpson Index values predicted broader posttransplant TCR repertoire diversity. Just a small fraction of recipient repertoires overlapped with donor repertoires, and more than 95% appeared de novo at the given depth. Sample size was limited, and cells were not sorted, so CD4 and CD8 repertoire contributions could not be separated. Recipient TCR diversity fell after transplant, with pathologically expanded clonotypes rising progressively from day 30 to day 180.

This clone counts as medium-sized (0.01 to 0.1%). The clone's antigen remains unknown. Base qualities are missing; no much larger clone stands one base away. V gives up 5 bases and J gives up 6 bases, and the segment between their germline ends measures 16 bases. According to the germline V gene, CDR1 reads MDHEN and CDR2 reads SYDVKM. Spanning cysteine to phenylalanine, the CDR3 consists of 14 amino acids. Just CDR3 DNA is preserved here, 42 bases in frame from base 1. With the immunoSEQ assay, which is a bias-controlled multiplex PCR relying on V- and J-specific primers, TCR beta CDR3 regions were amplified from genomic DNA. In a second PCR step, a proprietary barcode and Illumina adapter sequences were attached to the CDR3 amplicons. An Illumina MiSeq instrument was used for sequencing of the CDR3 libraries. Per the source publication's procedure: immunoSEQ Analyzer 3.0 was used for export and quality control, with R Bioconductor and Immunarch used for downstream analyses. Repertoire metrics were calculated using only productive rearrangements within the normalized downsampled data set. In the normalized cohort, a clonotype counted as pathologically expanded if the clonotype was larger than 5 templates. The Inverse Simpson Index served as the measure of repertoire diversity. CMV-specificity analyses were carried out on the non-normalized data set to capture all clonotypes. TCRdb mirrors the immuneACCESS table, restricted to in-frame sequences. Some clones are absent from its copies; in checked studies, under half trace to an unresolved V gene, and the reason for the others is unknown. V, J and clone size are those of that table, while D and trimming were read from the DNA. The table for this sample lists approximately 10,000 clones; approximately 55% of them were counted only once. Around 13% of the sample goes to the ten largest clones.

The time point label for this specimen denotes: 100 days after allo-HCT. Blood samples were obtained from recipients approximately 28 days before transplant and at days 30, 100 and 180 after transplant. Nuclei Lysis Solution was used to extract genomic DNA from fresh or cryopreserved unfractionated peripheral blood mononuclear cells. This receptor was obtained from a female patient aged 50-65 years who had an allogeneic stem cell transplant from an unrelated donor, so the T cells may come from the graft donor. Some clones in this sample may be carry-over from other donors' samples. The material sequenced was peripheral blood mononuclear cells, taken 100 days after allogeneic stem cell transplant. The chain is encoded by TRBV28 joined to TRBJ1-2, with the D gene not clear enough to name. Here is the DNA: TGTGCCAGCAGTCTCCTCCAGGAGGTAGATGGCTACACCTTC. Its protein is CASSLLQEVDGYTF.